The 18 T cell receptor beta chains presented below share a single source sample, sequenced in a study of blood T cell repertoires in COVID-19. Here immunoSEQ multiplex PCR was the method, and the copy in TCRdb shows in-frame clones only, minus some. The sample lists 95,000 to 150,000 clones; approximately 90% were seen once. Specimen: peripheral blood. Source of these receptors: a man aged 35-49 years with acute or convalescent COVID-19.

The chain carries TRBV30 and TRBJ1-2; D might be TRBD1 (6 bases). Per germline, CDR1 GTSNPN and CDR2 SVGIG (reference sequence). V was clipped by 3 bases and J by 7 bases, with 18 bases between them. The CDR3 is made up of 14 amino acids. The CDR3 loop reads CAWRGAGQGTGYTF. CDR3 nucleotides: TGTGCCTGGAGGGGGGCGGGCCAGGGGACTGGCTACACCTTC.

This clone was found once. The chain links TRBV30 to TRBJ1-5, with D uncertain. V was shortened by 2 bases and J by 0 bases, with 14 bases between the two germline ends. Germline CDR1 reads GTSNPN; CDR2 reads SVGIG (reference sequence). The CDR3 has 16 amino acids. The CDR3 nucleotides read TGTGCCTGGAGTCCGGGGTGGGGAAATAGCAATCAGCCCCAGCATTTT. As protein: CAWSPGWGNSNQPQHF.

This clone occurred many times. This chain links TRBV7-2 with TRBJ2-7; possible D gene TRBD2, 7 bases. The germline V and J ends were trimmed by 1 base and 4 bases, with 17 bases remaining between them. Germline loops: CDR1 SGHTA, CDR2 FQGNSA. This CDR3 contains 16 residues. The CDR3 bases are TGTGCCAGCAGCTTAGATCCAGCGGGACATGGGTACGAGCAGTACTTC. Translation: CASSLDPAGHGYEQYF.

V gene TRBV5-1 combines with J gene TRBJ1-2; D is possibly TRBD1 (5 bases). The length of the CDR3 is 14 residues. The V end lost 4 bases, the J end lost 1 base, and 11 bases lay between the germline ends. Germline CDR1 and CDR2: SGHRS and YFSETQ. DNA of the CDR3: TGCGCCAGCAGCCCGACAGACATTAACTATGGCTACACCTTC. It translates to CASSPTDINYGYTF.

The V call is TRBV19, the J call TRBJ1-5; D possibly corresponds to TRBD1 (5 bases). The CDR3 contains 12 residues. The germline CDR1 and CDR2 sequences are LNHDA and SQIVND (reference sequence). The CDR3 loop is CAVGLSNQPQHF. The CDR3 DNA reads TGTGCGGTGGGGCTTAGCAATCAGCCCCAGCATTTT.

V and J are TRBV2 and TRBJ2-3; 7 bases fit TRBD1. The CDR3 covers 14 residues. V was clipped by 6 bases and J by 3 bases; unmatched bases: 6. Per the germline V gene, CDR1 is SNHLY and CDR2 is FYNNEI. CDR3 nucleotide sequence: TGTGCCAGCAGCCGGGACAGATATACAGATACGCAGTATTTT. Amino acids: CASSRDRYTDTQYF.

The chain carries TRBV5-5 and TRBJ2-3; TRBD2 is a possible D gene (6 bases). Germline values: CDR1 SGHKS, CDR2 YYEKEE (reference sequence). Trimming removed 1 base from V and 0 bases from J, with 15 bases in between. The CDR3 contains 17 residues. The CDR3 DNA follows: TGTGCCAGCAGCTTGCGATCTCAAGGGACTAGCACAGATACGCAGTATTTT. Amino acids: CASSLRSQGTSTDTQYF.

A single count supports this clone. This sequence joins TRBV14 and TRBJ2-3, with a weak D call TRBD1 (5 bases). CDR1 and CDR2 (germline): SGHDN, FVKESK. The CDR3 runs to 16 residues. Trimming stripped 1 base from V and 0 bases from J, with 11 bases between. In DNA, the CDR3 is TGTGCCAGCAGCCAAGTAGCAGGGATGAGCACAGATACGCAGTATTTT. This codes for CASSQVAGMSTDTQYF.

This chain uses TRBV6-6 with TRBJ1-2; tentatively, D is TRBD1 (6 bases). The germline V gene has CDR1 MNHNY and CDR2 SVGAGI (reference sequence). V was clipped by 6 bases and J by 0 bases, with 11 bases between them. CDR3 length equals 14 residues. CDR3 residues: CASRRDTANYGYTF. CDR3 nucleotides: TGTGCCAGCAGGAGGGACACCGCTAACTATGGCTACACCTTC.

The J gene is TRBJ2-5, the V gene TRBV29-1; 12 positions match TRBD2. The CDR3 runs to 15 residues. Germline lookup yields CDR1 SQVTM and CDR2 ANQGSEA. The J segment lost 1 base and the V segment lost 4 bases, leaving 4 bases of the junction unmatched. The CDR3 DNA follows: TGCAGCGTTGTGCCACTAGCGGGGGGCCAAGAGACCCAGTACTTC. Its translation is CSVVPLAGGQETQYF.

The chain uses TRBV27 and TRBJ1-6, with TRBD1 matching 7 bases. The CDR3 is 18 amino acids. The junction had 7 bases not matched to a gene; V was cut back by 2 bases and J by 0 bases. Germline V gene sequence: CDR1 MNHEY, CDR2 SMNVEV (reference sequence). The CDR3 nucleotides read TGTGCCAGCAGTTTAAAAGACAGGGCGAGCTCCTATAATTCACCCCTCCACTTT. Its translation is CASSLKDRASSYNSPLHF.

The CDR3 is CAWKTGDGSPLHF. The DNA of the CDR3 is TGTGCCTGGAAGACAGGGGACGGCTCACCCCTCCACTTT. This chain connects TRBV30 to TRBJ1-6; TRBD1 aligns across 8 bases. Trimming cost V 4 bases and J 10 bases; bases outside gene matches: 6. Germline V gives CDR1 GTSNPN, CDR2 SVGIG (reference sequence). The CDR3 length is 13 residues.

The V call is TRBV12-5, the J call TRBJ2-7; TRBD1 matches at 12 bases. Germline lookup yields CDR1 LGHNT and CDR2 FRNRAP. The ends lost 4 bases at V and 2 bases at J; junction bases unmatched: 0. The CDR3 loop spans 14 amino acids. CDR3 amino acids: CASGWDRGPYEQYF. The DNA of the CDR3 is TGTGCTAGTGGTTGGGACAGGGGGCCCTACGAGCAGTACTTC.

CDR3: CAISEGWGGNYEQYF. In DNA, the CDR3 is TGTGCCATCAGTGAGGGGTGGGGCGGTAACTACGAGCAGTACTTC. This chain connects TRBV10-3 to TRBJ2-7, with a tentative D call TRBD1 (5 bases). Trimming left V 2 bases short and J 3 bases short, with 14 bases between. Germline V gene data show CDR1 as ENHRY and CDR2 as SYGVKD. This CDR3 contains 15 residues.

This chain joins TRBV28 and TRBJ2-7, with 9 nucleotides matching TRBD1. The CDR3 has 12 amino acids. J lost 6 bases, V lost 6 bases, and 3 bases had no gene match. Germline V gene lookup returns CDR1 MDHEN and CDR2 SYDVKM. The CDR3 reads CASRETGGEQYF. CDR3 coding DNA: TGTGCCAGCAGGGAGACAGGGGGCGAGCAGTACTTC.

The chain links TRBV9 to TRBJ1-2; 8 nucleotides align to TRBD1. Germline assignment: CDR1 SGDLS and CDR2 YYNGEE. V trimming: 7 bases; J trimming: 4 bases; junction bases outside the gene matches: 12. The CDR3 has 15 residues. Here the CDR3 DNA reads TGTGCCAGCCGGACAGGGATGGAAAGTAGCTATGGCTACACCTTC. Protein product: CASRTGMESSYGYTF.

The V and J genes are TRBV6-1 and TRBJ2-1; TRBD2 aligns across 9 bases. Looked up from germline, CDR1 is MNHNS and CDR2 is SASEGT. J gave up 3 bases and V 4 bases, and 10 bases lay outside the gene matches. This CDR3 is 17 amino acids long. CDR3 nucleotide sequence: TGTGCCAGCAGTGGAAATAGCGGGAGAAATCTCTACAATGAGCAGTTCTTC. Residues: CASSGNSGRNLYNEQFF.

This clone was recorded only once. This chain joins TRBV5-6 and TRBJ2-7; 7 bases are shared with TRBD1. This CDR3 contains 14 residues. Trimming took 7 bases from V and 3 from J; bases not matched to a gene: 10. The germline V gene encodes CDR1 SGHDT and CDR2 YYEEEE. The CDR3: CASSRTGTDYEQYF. The DNA for the CDR3 is TGTGCCAGCTCCCGAACCGGGACAGACTACGAGCAGTACTTC. Together with reference TRBV5-6 and TRBJ2-7, the CDR3 gives the full variable domain: DAGVTQSPTHLIKTRGQQVTLRCSPKSGHDTVSWYQQALGQGPQFIFQYYEEEERQRGNFPDRFSGHQFPNYSSELNVNALLLGDSALYLCASSRTGTDYEQYFGPGTRLTVT.